A selection of T cell receptor beta chains follows, all from one sample in a study of blood T cell repertoires in COVID-19. Method: immunoSEQ multiplex PCR; TCRdb's copy keeps in-frame clones and lacks some. The sample comprises some 130,000 clones, more than 70% of which are singletons, and 4.3% rests with the top ten. Sequencing input: peripheral blood. Source of these receptors: a human donor in a cohort sampled during active COVID-19. Each CDR3 is given with its conserved first and last residue. The order of the fields is J gene, clone size, V gene, D gene, CDR3 protein, CDR3 DNA. A D gene is named only where the DNA matches it firmly. For some rows the clone size is stated as once, few or many, or as a class when expanded; others skip it.

TRBJ1-2 NA TRBV6-5 NA CASSYSTGSNYGYTF TGTGCCAGCAGTTACTCTACAGGGTCCAACTATGGCTACACCTTC
TRBJ2-1 NA TRBV7-3 NA CVGRVHKLF TGTGTCGGGCGGGTCCACAAACTCTTC
TRBJ1-5 NA TRBV6-2/TRBV6-3 TRBD1 CASSYSQTGVYSNQPQHF TGTGCCAGCAGTTACTCCCAAACAGGGGTCTATAGCAATCAGCCCCAGCATTTT
TRBJ2-3 few TRBV7-3 TRBD1 CASLQGASDTQYF TGTGCCAGCTTACAGGGGGCATCTGATACGCAGTATTTT
TRBJ2-5 NA TRBV11-2 TRBD2 CASSPLGTNQETQYF TGTGCCAGCAGCCCTTTAGGGACTAACCAAGAGACCCAGTACTTC
TRBJ2-3 NA TRBV11-2 TRBD2 CASSISAGGSTDTQYF TGTGCCAGCAGCATTTCCGCGGGGGGGAGCACAGATACGCAGTATTTT
TRBJ2-3 NA TRBV3-1/TRBV3-2 TRBD2 CASSQDPVSPSGTDTQYF TGTGCCAGCAGCCAAGACCCGGTATCCCCTAGCGGGACAGATACGCAGTATTTT
TRBJ1-2 NA TRBV5-6 NA CASSLEGYGYTF TGTGCCAGCAGCTTGGAGGGGTATGGCTACACCTTC
TRBJ1-6 NA TRBV7-2 NA CASSSGGQDNSPLHF TGTGCCAGCAGCTCCGGAGGGCAGGATAATTCACCCCTCCACTTT
TRBJ2-3 NA TRBV25-1 NA CASNGVYTDTQYF TGTGCCAGCAACGGGGTATACACAGATACGCAGTATTTT
TRBJ1-1 NA TRBV27 TRBD1 CASSPRTGASSFF TGTGCCAGCAGTCCCAGGACAGGGGCGAGTTCTTTCTTT
TRBJ1-1 NA TRBV10-3 NA CAISEAASPTEAFF TGTGCCATCAGTGAGGCGGCCTCCCCCACTGAAGCTTTCTTT
TRBJ1-1 NA TRBV29-1 NA CSVEGRVEGRGKAFF TGCAGCGTTGAAGGAAGAGTGGAGGGTCGGGGGAAAGCTTTCTTT
TRBJ2-7 NA TRBV7-3 TRBD2 CASSLTGTGGSYEQYF TGTGCCAGCAGCTTAACAGGGACGGGAGGCTCCTACGAGCAGTACTTC
TRBJ1-1 NA TRBV18 NA CASSPYSLPEAFF TGTGCCAGCTCACCATATTCCCTTCCTGAAGCTTTCTTT
TRBJ1-1 once TRBV27 TRBD1 CASRNHPTRQGVPEAFF TGTGCCAGCAGGAATCACCCAACCAGACAGGGGGTCCCTGAAGCTTTCTTT
TRBJ2-1 NA TRBV5-6 NA CASSLAAGRLWFF TGTGCCAGCAGCTTGGCCGCGGGTCGTCTATGGTTCTTC
TRBJ2-4 NA TRBV2 TRBD1 CASRDRDSTLMAKNIQYF TGTGCCAGCAGGGACCGGGACAGCACCTTAATGGCCAAAAACATTCAGTACTTC
TRBJ2-5 once TRBV6-5 NA CASSYFGGFRQETQYF TGTGCCAGCAGTTACTTTGGGGGGTTCCGCCAAGAGACCCAGTACTTC
TRBJ2-1 few TRBV2 NA CASTTVTGNNEQFF TGTGCCAGCACGACCGTTACCGGGAACAATGAGCAGTTCTTC
TRBJ1-4 NA TRBV14 TRBD1 CASSLYRGGEKLFF TGTGCCAGCAGCCTATACAGGGGAGGTGAAAAACTGTTTTTT
TRBJ1-3 NA TRBV11-2 NA CASRDSYSGNTIYF TGTGCCAGCAGGGACAGCTACTCTGGAAACACCATATATTTT
TRBJ1-4 few TRBV4-3 NA CASSQEKGPGYEKLFF TGCGCCAGCAGCCAAGAAAAGGGCCCGGGGTATGAAAAACTGTTTTTT
TRBJ2-3 NA TRBV19 NA CASSLAHTDTQYF TGTGCCAGTAGTTTGGCTCACACAGATACGCAGTATTTT
TRBJ2-1 NA TRBV7-2 TRBD1 CASSDRDSSYNEQFF TGTGCCAGCAGCGACCGGGACAGCTCCTACAATGAGCAGTTCTTC
TRBJ2-1 NA TRBV10-2 NA CASSGRISYNEQFF TGCGCCAGCAGTGGTAGAATCTCCTACAATGAGCAGTTCTTC
TRBJ2-3 NA TRBV7-2 TRBD2 CASSNGLAGRTDTQYF TGTGCCAGCAGCAACGGACTAGCGGGACGCACAGATACGCAGTATTTT
TRBJ1-4 NA TRBV6-2/TRBV6-3 TRBD1 CASSLGTGGVEKLFF TGTGCCAGCAGTCTCGGGACAGGCGGTGTAGAAAAACTGTTTTTT
TRBJ1-1 NA TRBV11-2 TRBD1 CASIERGTEKAFF TGTGCCAGCATCGAGAGGGGGACAGAAAAAGCTTTCTTT
TRBJ1-1 NA TRBV10-1 TRBD1 CASSSGAGGANTEAFF TGCGCCAGCAGCTCGGGGGCAGGGGGTGCGAACACTGAAGCTTTCTTT
TRBJ1-2 once TRBV6-2/TRBV6-3 TRBD1 CASSSTTGGLGYGYTF TGTGCCAGCAGTTCCACGACAGGGGGCCTTGGCTATGGCTACACCTTC
TRBJ1-2 NA TRBV25-1 TRBD1 CASSGGQVYGYTF TGTGCCAGCAGTGGGGGACAGGTCTATGGCTACACCTTC
TRBJ2-1 NA TRBV3-1/TRBV3-2 TRBD2 CASSQAHSGLAGGMDNEQFF TGTGCCAGCAGCCAAGCCCACTCGGGGCTAGCGGGAGGAATGGACAATGAGCAGTTCTTC
TRBJ2-5 NA TRBV5-4 NA CASSLTGGRMRETQYF TGTGCCAGCAGCTTGACCGGCGGGCGGATGAGGGAGACCCAGTACTTC
TRBJ2-1 NA TRBV13 NA CASSRHGTASYNEQFF TGTGCCAGCAGCCGTCACGGGACTGCGTCCTACAATGAGCAGTTCTTC
TRBJ2-5 NA TRBV6-5 NA CASSRQTGETQYF TGTGCCAGCAGTAGACAGACAGGAGAGACCCAGTACTTC
TRBJ1-1 few TRBV2 NA CASRTRDIRNTEAFF TGTGCCAGCAGGACCAGGGACATAAGAAACACTGAAGCTTTCTTT
TRBJ2-5 NA TRBV7-2 TRBD1 CASSPAGTGSQETQYF TGTGCCAGCAGCCCCGCCGGGACAGGGAGTCAAGAGACCCAGTACTTC
TRBJ1-2 NA TRBV7-9 TRBD1 CASSRLTGVQQGSRYGYTF TGTGCCAGCAGCCGATTAACAGGGGTCCAACAAGGATCGCGATATGGCTACACCTTC
TRBJ2-7 NA TRBV7-2 NA CASSQEQGFYEQYF TGTGCCAGCAGCCAGGAACAGGGTTTCTACGAGCAGTACTTC
TRBJ1-1 NA TRBV6-5 TRBD1 CAIKPTGWITEAFF TGTGCCATCAAGCCGACAGGGTGGATCACTGAAGCTTTCTTT
TRBJ2-7 once TRBV7-2 TRBD1 CASSIAGTAYEQYF TGTGCCAGCAGTATAGCCGGGACAGCCTACGAGCAGTACTTC
TRBJ2-7 NA TRBV2 TRBD1 CASRNRTGGSYEQYF TGTGCCAGCAGGAACCGGACAGGCGGATCCTACGAGCAGTACTTC
TRBJ2-7 NA TRBV21-1 NA CASSKGSGVAGEQYF TGTGCCAGCAGCAAAGGGTCAGGGGTAGCGGGGGAGCAGTACTTC
TRBJ2-1 NA TRBV27 TRBD1 CASRGQGAEQFF TGTGCCAGCAGGGGCCAGGGGGCCGAGCAGTTCTTC
TRBJ1-1 NA TRBV12-2 NA CASRLARSGGLPVNTEAFF TGTGCAAGTCGCTTAGCGCGTTCGGGTGGTTTGCCGGTGAACACTGAAGCTTTCTTT
TRBJ2-2 NA TRBV7-6 TRBD2 CASSLLAGGPGETGELFF TGTGCCAGCAGCTTACTAGCGGGAGGGCCTGGGGAGACCGGGGAGCTGTTTTTT
TRBJ2-2 NA TRBV18 NA CASSSRGASAGELFF TGTGCCAGCTCGTCCAGGGGCGCGTCTGCCGGGGAGCTGTTTTTT
TRBJ1-6 NA TRBV14 NA CATTADSNSPLHF TGTGCCACTACGGCAGACTCTAATTCACCCCTCCACTTT
TRBJ1-3 NA TRBV2 NA CASSEIGARSGNTIYF TGTGCCAGCAGTGAAATTGGGGCCCGCTCTGGAAACACCATATATTTT